These 10 T cell receptor beta chains were sequenced from one sample in a study of Graves' ophthalmopathy and Graves' hyperthyroidism. For repertoire sequencing, the TCR beta CDR3 regions were amplified from RNA transcripts. Second-round multiplex PCR came after first-round RT-PCR with HTBI primers. TCRdb reprocessed the multiplex PCR reads with MiXCR, giving one entry per CDR3 protein. This sample has around 670,000 distinct CDR3 sequences, with around 40% found just once. The sample taken for sequencing was peripheral blood. These receptor sequences come from an adult man with Graves' ophthalmopathy.

This clonotype was seen many times. This chain connects TRBV15 to TRBJ1-2, with D perhaps matching TRBD1 (6 bases). The germline CDR1 and CDR2 sequences are LNHNV and YYDKDF (reference sequence). CDR3 length: 14 amino acids. V was pared by 0 bases and J by 4 bases, with 9 bases between. The chain's CDR3 is CATSRDRGGYGYTF. The DNA for the CDR3 is TGTGCCACCAGCAGAGACAGGGGTGGCTATGGCTACACCTTC.

The chain couples TRBV7-9 to TRBJ1-2, with a possible D match to TRBD1 (5 bases). This CDR3 contains 12 residues. Trimming pared 4 bases from V and 8 bases from J, leaving 11 bases between. Germline V gene data show CDR1 as SEHNR and CDR2 as FQNEAQ (reference sequence). The CDR3: CASSSPRGGYTF. The CDR3 region has the DNA TGTGCCAGCAGCTCACCCCGGGGCGGCTACACCTTC.

V gene TRBV9 combines with J gene TRBJ1-2; D might be TRBD1 (5 bases). CDR1 and CDR2 (germline): SGDLS, YYNGEE. Trimming took 6 bases from V and 7 from J, leaving 16 bases between them. The CDR3 runs 13 residues. CDR3 DNA: TGTGCCAGCATCGGCCCCGGGGCAGGTGGCTACACCTTC. It encodes CASIGPGAGGYTF.

This sequence joins TRBV7-9 and TRBJ1-6; D gene uncertain. Germline V gives CDR1 SEHNR, CDR2 FQNEAQ (reference sequence). Trimming took off 3 bases at V and 8 bases at J, with 11 bases between the two ends. The CDR3 runs 14 residues. CDR3 DNA: TGTGCCAGCAGCTTGGGTCTTAGAGATTCACCCCTCCACTTT. Its translation is CASSLGLRDSPLHF.

As concerns this clonotype: One junction end disagrees with the germline gene, perhaps due to a read error. V usage is TRBV11-2 and J usage is TRBJ2-7; 12 bases are shared with TRBD2. The CDR3 is 17 residues long. CDR1 and CDR2 from the germline V gene are SGHAT and FQNNGV. CDR3 sequence: CAGSLVASGGASYEQYF. CDR3 in DNA: TGTGCCGGCAGCTTAGTAGCTAGCGGGGGGGCTTCCTACGAGCAGTACTTC.

This clonotype was recorded a few times. V and J are TRBV7-2 and TRBJ2-5; TRBD2 agrees at 15 bases. V gave up 5 bases and J gave up 0 bases; unmatched junction bases: 4. This CDR3 has 17 amino acids. Germline CDR1 SGHTA, CDR2 FQGNSA. In DNA form, the CDR3 reads TGTGCCAGCAGCCGCGGGACTAGCGGGGGGTACCAAGAGACCCAGTACTTC. This encodes CASSRGTSGGYQETQYF. Based on the CDR3 plus reference TRBV7-2 and TRBJ2-5, the full variable domain is GAGVSQSPSNKVTEKGKDVELRCDPISGHTALYWYRQSLGQGLEFLIYFQGNSAPDKSGLPSDRFSAERTGGSVSTLTIQRTQQEDSAVYLCASSRGTSGGYQETQYFGPGTRLLVL.

The table lists this clonotype with many counts. This chain connects TRBV7-9 to TRBJ1-6; 9 bases line up with TRBD1. CDR1 is SEHNR, CDR2 FQNEAQ, per germline (reference sequence). This CDR3 spans 15 amino acids. The ends lost 4 bases at V and 8 bases at J; junction bases unmatched: 6. The CDR3 nucleotides are TGTGCCAGCAGCTCCACAGGGGGCGTAGATTCACCCCTCCACTTT. Protein product: CASSSTGGVDSPLHF.

As to this clonotype: A much more abundant neighbour one base away suggests this may be a read error. The rearrangement joins TRBV7-2 to TRBJ2-7; unclear D gene. The CDR3 is 14 amino acids. The V and J ends lost 2 bases and 0 bases respectively, with 8 bases between them. Looked up from germline, CDR1 is SGHTA and CDR2 is FQGNSA. CDR3 bases: TGTGCCAGCAGCTTAAACGGGCCCTCCTACGAGCAGTACTTC. Translated, it gives CASSLNGPSYEQYF.

The rearrangement links TRBV29-1 to TRBJ1-2; no firm D call. V shed 2 bases and J shed 7 bases, with 8 bases lying between them. Germline V gives CDR1 SQVTM, CDR2 ANQGSEA. This CDR3 is 11 amino acids long. CDR3 region: CSVEQETGYTF. CDR3 nucleotide sequence: TGCAGCGTTGAACAGGAAACTGGCTACACCTTC.

About this clonotype itself: Just one base apart from a much larger clone, this may be a read error. This chain links TRBV7-3 with TRBJ1-1; 8 bases line up with TRBD1. Looked up from germline, CDR1 is SGHTA and CDR2 is FQGTGA. The CDR3 totals 12 residues. V was pared by 6 bases and J by 11 bases, with 8 bases of the junction left unmatched. The CDR3 bases are TGTGCCAGCAGTCAGGCAGGGGGCGGGGCTTTCTTT. Translation gives CASSQAGGGAFF.